This T cell receptor (beta chain) was profiled in a study of blood T cells in healthy people across ages. The study's findings and limits: The donors' CMV status was not determined, possibly confounding changes in expanded clonotypes.

Worth noting for this clonotype: Its cognate antigen is unknown.

A J-beta primer mix and a sample-barcoded 5' primer were used in a second PCR of about 7 to 12 cycles. TCRdb used MiXCR to reprocess the 5' RACE reads, holding one entry per CDR3 protein. The repertoire holds fewer than 1 million distinct CDR3 sequences, with under 55% as singletons. J gave up 5 bases and V 0 bases, and 5 bases lay outside the gene matches. Germline CDR1 DFQATT, CDR2 SNEGSKA (reference sequence). The CDR3 is made up of 15 amino acids. This receptor was obtained from a man aged 55 to 69 in good health. This sequence joins TRBV20-1 and TRBJ2-2; 8 nucleotides match TRBD2. The sample taken for sequencing was blood. In DNA form, the CDR3 reads TGCAGTGCTAGAGATCCTCGGGAGGGAACCGGGGAGCTGTTTTTT. Residues: CSARDPREGTGELFF.